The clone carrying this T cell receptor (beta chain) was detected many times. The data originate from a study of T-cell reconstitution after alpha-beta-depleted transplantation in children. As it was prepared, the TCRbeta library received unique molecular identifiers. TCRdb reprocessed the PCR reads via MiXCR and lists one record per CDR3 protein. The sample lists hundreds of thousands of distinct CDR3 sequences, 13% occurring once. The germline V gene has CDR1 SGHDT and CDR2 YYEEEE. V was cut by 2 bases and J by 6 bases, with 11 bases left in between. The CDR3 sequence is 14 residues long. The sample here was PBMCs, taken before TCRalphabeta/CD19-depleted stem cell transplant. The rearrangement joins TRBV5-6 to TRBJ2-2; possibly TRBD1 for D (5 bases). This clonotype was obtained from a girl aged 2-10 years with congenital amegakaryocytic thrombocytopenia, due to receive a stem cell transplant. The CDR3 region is CASSLGRVSGELFF. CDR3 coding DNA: TGTGCCAGCAGCTTAGGCAGGGTGTCCGGGGAGCTGTTTTTT.